This T cell receptor (beta chain) was documented in a study of blood T cell repertoires in COVID-19. Across the whole study: In each case, the material was cDNA or gDNA derived from T cells, B-cell-depleted T cells, or PBMCs.

This table comes from immunoSEQ multiplex PCR, and its TCRdb copy is limited to in-frame clones, with some not included. The sample lists about 190,000 clones, approximately 80% occurring once. CDR1 is MNHEY and CDR2 is SVGAGI in the germline V gene. The junction had 6 bases not matched to a gene; V was cut back by 3 bases and J by 5 bases. The CDR3 length is 16 residues. Material: peripheral blood. This TCR was sampled from a woman in her forties or fifties with acute or convalescent COVID-19. This chain uses TRBV6-5 with TRBJ2-1, with TRBD2 matching 11 bases. The CDR3 reads CASSYTGTSGNNEQFF. The CDR3 coding sequence is TGTGCCAGCAGTTATACCGGGACTAGCGGAAACAATGAGCAGTTCTTC.